This T cell receptor (beta chain) was obtained from a study of CD8 T cells in Susac syndrome. Random hexamers primed reverse transcription of about 0.5 to 1 ug RNA. Each CDR3 protein is one row after TCRdb ran MiXCR on the immunoSEQ multiplex PCR reads. The table includes over 140,000 distinct CDR3 sequences, approximately 95% detected once. The sequence derives from a human donor with Susac syndrome. The sample was CD4+ T cells from PBMCs.

The CDR3 here is CASSIVGISGEQYF. CDR3 DNA: TGTGCCAGTAGTATAGTTGGGATCTCAGGCGAGCAGTACTTC. The gene calls are TRBV19 and TRBJ2-7; D remains ambiguous. The CDR3 consists of 14 residues. CDR1 is LNHDA, CDR2 SQIVND, per germline (reference sequence). The V and J ends lost 1 base and 6 bases respectively, with 13 bases between them.